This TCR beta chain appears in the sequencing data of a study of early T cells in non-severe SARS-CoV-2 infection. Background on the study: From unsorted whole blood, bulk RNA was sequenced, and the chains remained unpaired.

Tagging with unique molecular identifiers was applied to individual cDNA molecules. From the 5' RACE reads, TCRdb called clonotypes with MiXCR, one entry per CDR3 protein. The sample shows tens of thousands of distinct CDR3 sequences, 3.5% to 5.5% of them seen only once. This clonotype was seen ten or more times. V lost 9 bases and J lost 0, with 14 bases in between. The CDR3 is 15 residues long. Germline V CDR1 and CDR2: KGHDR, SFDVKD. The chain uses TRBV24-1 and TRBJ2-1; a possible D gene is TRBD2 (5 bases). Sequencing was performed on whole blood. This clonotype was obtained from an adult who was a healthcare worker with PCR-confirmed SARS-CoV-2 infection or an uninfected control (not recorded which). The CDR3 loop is CATSGTISSYNEQFF. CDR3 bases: TGTGCCACCTCGGGAACTATTTCCTCCTACAATGAGCAGTTCTTC.